This T cell receptor beta chain was sequenced during a study of CD8 T cells in ankylosing spondylitis. Study-wide findings and caveats: Some of the motif variants had earlier been found in reactive arthritis patients' fluid and blood. It was reported that disease-linked clones were significantly enriched in matched ankylosing spondylitis synovial fluid. Disease-linked clones were CD8+ and relatively rare in peripheral blood.

In the case of this clonotype: Its antigen is as yet unknown.

The TCR beta libraries were generated through quantitative 5'-RACE incorporating molecular barcodes. TCRdb used MiXCR to reprocess the 5' RACE reads, holding one entry per CDR3 protein. The sample has 250,000 to 350,000 distinct CDR3 sequences, roughly 20% seen once; the top ten hold about 8%. J was trimmed by 1 base and V by 1 base; bases with no gene match: 3. Germline V gene lookup returns CDR1 SGHVS and CDR2 FQNEAQ. CDR3 size: 16 residues. This TCR came from a male donor with ankylosing spondylitis or in good health (not recorded which). Sequencing used blood, either unsorted or a sorted T cell fraction (not recorded which). The rearrangement joins TRBV7-8 to TRBJ2-3, with 9 bases identical to TRBD2. CDR3 region: CASSLVLAGRTDTQYF. CDR3 nucleotides: TGTGCCAGCAGCTTAGTTCTAGCGGGACGCACAGATACGCAGTATTTT.